This T cell receptor beta chain was captured in a study of tumor and adjacent non-tumor tissue in lung cancer. Study as a whole: Stage I to III disease affected about nine men and roughly 5 women aged 31 to 76. Samples averaged about 4.3 million productive TCRbeta reads each.

The germline V gene encodes CDR1 MNHNY and CDR2 SVGAGI (reference sequence). CDR3 length: 15 amino acids. V shed 6 bases and J 5 bases; nucleotides not matched to a gene: 8. The template was RNA from unsorted bulk tissue. The normal lung tissue was taken more than 3 cm from the tumor edge. The library came from three nested PCR rounds adapted from ARM-PCR protocols. TCRdb redid the calling of the multiplex PCR reads with MiXCR, one entry per CDR3 protein. The sample records about 98,000 distinct CDR3 sequences, roughly 80% being singletons. The sequence came from a man in his 60s with small cell lung cancer. The rearrangement uses TRBV6-6 and TRBJ2-5; 11 nucleotides line up with TRBD1. Source material: distant non-tumor lung tissue. The CDR3 loop is CASRAGQGAFETQYF. The CDR3 DNA is TGTGCCAGCAGAGCCGGACAGGGGGCCTTTGAGACCCAGTACTTC.